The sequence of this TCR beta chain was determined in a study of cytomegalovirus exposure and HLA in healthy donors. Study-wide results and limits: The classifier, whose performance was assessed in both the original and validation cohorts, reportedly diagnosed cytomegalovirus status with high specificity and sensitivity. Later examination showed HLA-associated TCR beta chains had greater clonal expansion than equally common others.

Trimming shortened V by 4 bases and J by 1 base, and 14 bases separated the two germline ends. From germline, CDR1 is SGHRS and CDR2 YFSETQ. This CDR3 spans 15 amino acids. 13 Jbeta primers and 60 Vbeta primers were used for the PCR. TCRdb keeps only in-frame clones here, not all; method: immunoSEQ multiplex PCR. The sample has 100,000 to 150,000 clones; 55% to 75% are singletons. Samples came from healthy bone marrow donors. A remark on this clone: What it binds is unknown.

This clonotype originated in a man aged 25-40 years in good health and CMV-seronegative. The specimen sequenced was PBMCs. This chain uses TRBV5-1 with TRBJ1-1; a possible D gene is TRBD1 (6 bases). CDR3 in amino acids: CASSEVTGPNTEAFF. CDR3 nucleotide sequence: TGCGCCAGCAGCGAGGTGACAGGACCGAACACTGAAGCTTTCTTT.